A selection of T cell receptor beta chains follows, all from one sample in a study of shared clonotypes between healthy human individuals. Sequenced by immunoSEQ multiplex PCR; TCRdb stores in-frame clones only, minus some. The sample has about 490,000 clones; approximately 82% are singletons. Input material: PBMCs. The receptors were sampled from a woman aged 35 to 49 in good health. Some clones in this sample may be carry-over from other donors' samples. Each CDR3 is given with its conserved first and last residue. A D gene is named only where the DNA matches it firmly. Expanded clones are given a class, and other clones once, few, many or no size at all.

j_call d_call v_call clone_size cdr3_nt cdr3_aa
TRBJ1-3 - TRBV11-2 - TGTGCCAGCAGCTTCGAGAACAGGGATCTGGACACCATATATTTT CASSFENRDLDTIYF
TRBJ2-1 TRBD2 TRBV7-9 few TGTGCCAGCAGCCCACCCGGACTAGCGGGATACAATGAGCAGTTCTTC CASSPPGLAGYNEQFF
TRBJ1-1 - TRBV15 medium-sized TGTGCCATGTCTTTTACGGAGAACACTGAAGCTTTCTTT CAMSFTENTEAFF
TRBJ2-7 - TRBV6-6 - TGTGCCAGCAGTCCCCCCCCGGGGGCAGGGTCCTACGAGCAGTACTTC CASSPPPGAGSYEQYF
TRBJ1-2 - TRBV2 few TGTGCCAGCAGTGCGGGTTTTAGTGGCTACACCTTC CASSAGFSGYTF
TRBJ1-5 - TRBV19 - TGTGCCAGTAGTATAGATGGGGCTACCTATAGCAATCAGCCCCAGCATTTT CASSIDGATYSNQPQHF
TRBJ2-3 TRBD1 TRBV7-3 - TGTGCCAGCAGCGTCAACACCGGGACAGGCAGACATACGCAGTATTTT CASSVNTGTGRHTQYF
TRBJ2-7 TRBD2 TRBV27 few TGTGCCACCCTAGCGGGGGCCCCCTACGAGCAGTACTTC CATLAGAPYEQYF
TRBJ2-1 TRBD1 TRBV5-1 - TGCGCCAGCAGCGCACGACAGGGTCCGAACCTCTCCTACAATGAGCAGTTCTTC CASSARQGPNLSYNEQFF
TRBJ2-1 - TRBV27 once TGTGCCAGCAGTTCCGCCACCAGGGTGGGGGGATACAATGAGCAGTTCTTC CASSSATRVGGYNEQFF
TRBJ2-7 TRBD2 TRBV2 - TGTGCCAGCAGTGCGAGCGGGGCTGTTTCGGAGCAGTACTTC CASSASGAVSEQYF
TRBJ1-2 - TRBV6-5 - TGTGCCAGCAGTTACTCCAATTACTATGGCTACACCTTC CASSYSNYYGYTF
TRBJ1-4 - TRBV28 - TGTGCCAGCAGCAGGGGTAGGGAAAAACTGTTTTTT CASSRGREKLFF
TRBJ2-1 TRBD2 TRBV10-2 many TGCGCCAGCAGTGCCCTATATAGCGGGAGTAACTACAATGAGCAGTTCTTC CASSALYSGSNYNEQFF
TRBJ1-3 - TRBV28 once TGTGCCACGACCTCGGGCATCACCGGGGGCTCTGGAAACACCATATATTTT CATTSGITGGSGNTIYF
TRBJ1-5 TRBD1 TRBV7-6 - TGTGCCAGCAGCCCTAGCGACAGGGGGTTTCAGCCCCAGCATTTT CASSPSDRGFQPQHF
TRBJ2-5 TRBD1 TRBV2 - TGTGCCAGCAAGGGACAGCCTCAGGAGACCCAGTACTTC CASKGQPQETQYF
TRBJ2-1 - TRBV4-3 - TGCGCCAGCAGCCCGGCCCGGGCCGGGGGTGAGCAGTTCTTC CASSPARAGGEQFF
TRBJ2-2 TRBD2 TRBV5-1 - TGCGCCAGCAGCCTAAGACTAGCTGAGAACACCGGGGAGCTGTTTTTT CASSLRLAENTGELFF
TRBJ1-4 - TRBV2 - TGTGCCAGCAGTGAATGGGTAGGGGAGGAAAAACTGTTTTTT CASSEWVGEEKLFF
TRBJ2-7 - TRBV5-4 - TGTGCCAGCAGCTTGGTCTCTACCGGGATTGGCACCTCCTACGAGCAGTACTTC CASSLVSTGIGTSYEQYF
TRBJ1-2 TRBD1 TRBV5-4 - TGTGCCAGCAGCTTCGGACAGGGAGTTAACTATGGCTACACCTTC CASSFGQGVNYGYTF